The clone carrying this T cell receptor beta chain was recorded only once. What it binds is unknown. These data belong to a study of T cell responses to AZD1222 COVID-19 vaccine. General study points: Donors skewed white British and female; clonal diversity was possibly underestimated.

Using immunoSEQ multiplex PCR, the repertoire was profiled, and TCRdb retains in-frame clones only, with some absent. The sample consists of approximately 180,000 clones, around 88% of them appearing once. The CDR3 is made up of 16 amino acids. Germline CDR1 and CDR2: SGHTA and FQGTGA. Trimming cost V 0 bases and J 0 bases, with 8 bases left between them. This chain connects TRBV7-3 to TRBJ2-2; TRBD1 or TRBD2 may be the D gene (5 bases each). The clonotype was recovered from an adult in good health. The starting material was peripheral blood, obtained on day 0 of AZD1222 vaccination. CDR3 coding DNA: TGTGCCAGCAGCTTAACGAGAGGGGCGAACACCGGGGAGCTGTTTTTT. Translation gives CASSLTRGANTGELFF.